This passage covers 23 T cell receptor beta chains from one sample sequenced in a study of graft-versus-host responses after intestinal transplantation. Sequencing used immunoSEQ multiplex PCR; TCRdb keeps in-frame clones, though not all of them. The table includes approximately 80,000 clones, approximately 91% detected once. These receptors have no identified antigens. Sequencing used unstimulated CD4+ T cells sorted from spleen or lymph node cells, obtained before intestinal transplant. The receptors originated from a human donor who received an intestinal transplant.

The chain carries TRBV7-2 and TRBJ1-2; D is unresolved. Per germline, CDR1 SGHTA and CDR2 FQGNSA. There are 15 residues in the CDR3. V lost 1 base and J 2 bases, leaving 11 bases between the germline ends. CDR3 in DNA: TGTGCCAGCAGCTTAGAAGGCGGTGGGAACTATGGCTACACCTTC. Translated: CASSLEGGGNYGYTF.

In DNA, the CDR3 is TGTGCCAGCAGTTTGACCGGGACAGGGGTCTCCTACGAGCAGTACTTC. Its protein product is CASSLTGTGVSYEQYF. The chain links TRBV28 to TRBJ2-7; TRBD1 matches 10 bases. The CDR3 is made up of 16 amino acids. The germline gives CDR1 MDHEN, CDR2 SYDVKM. Trimming at V came to 3 bases and at J to 0 bases, leaving 5 bases not matched to a gene.

The count of this clone is one. This chain links TRBV9 with TRBJ1-6, with D possibly being TRBD1 (5 bases). Germline assignment: CDR1 SGDLS and CDR2 YYNGEE. Trimming pared 0 bases from V and 4 bases from J, leaving 8 bases between. The CDR3 runs 15 residues. The CDR3 DNA reads as TGTGCCAGCAGCGTAGGCAGGGCTTATAATTCACCCCTCCACTTT. It translates to CASSVGRAYNSPLHF.

This clone was picked up one time. The J gene is TRBJ2-1, the V gene TRBV27; 10 nucleotides line up with TRBD2. J was trimmed by 2 bases and V by 4 bases; bases with no gene match: 5. The CDR3 is made up of 16 amino acids. Germline-derived CDR1 and CDR2 are MNHEY and SMNVEV (reference sequence). The CDR3 nucleotides are TGTGCCAGCAGTTCCCGGGGACTAGCGCCCTACAATGAGCAGTTCTTC. As protein: CASSSRGLAPYNEQFF.

CDR3 DNA: TGTGCCAGCAGCTTAGCGGACAGTGGCTATGGCTACACCTTC. Protein sequence: CASSLADSGYGYTF. The chain joins TRBV7-6 to TRBJ1-2; TRBD1 might be the D (6 bases). Germline CDR1 SGHVS, CDR2 FNYEAQ. The CDR3 loop spans 14 amino acids. V was cut by 0 bases and J by 4 bases, with 9 bases left in between.

This clone has ten or more counts. V usage is TRBV6-5 and J usage is TRBJ1-1; 7 positions agree with TRBD1. CDR3 length: 14 amino acids. Germline V gene data show CDR1 as MNHEY and CDR2 as SVGAGI. J lost 2 bases, V lost 8 bases, and 8 bases had no gene match. The CDR3 sequence is CASVRDRANTEAFF. As DNA, the CDR3 is TGTGCCAGCGTGAGAGACAGGGCAAACACTGAAGCTTTCTTT.

The V gene is TRBV11-2, the J gene TRBJ1-1; D ambiguous. Germline CDR1 and CDR2: SGHAT and FQNNGV. Trimming removed 1 base at V and 4 bases at J, with 10 bases between. This CDR3 is built from 14 residues. CDR3 bases: TGTGCCAGCAGCTTAGGGGAAGAGGGCACTGAAGCTTTCTTT. Its translation: CASSLGEEGTEAFF.

V and J are TRBV6-1 and TRBJ1-1; D not certain. The CDR3 consists of 17 residues. Trimming stripped 4 bases from V and 1 base from J, with 19 bases between. Germline V gene lookup returns CDR1 MNHNS and CDR2 SASEGT. The DNA of the CDR3 is TGTGCCAGCAGTGCCCGGACTGCTAGACTCTCGAACACTGAAGCTTTCTTT. Its protein is CASSARTARLSNTEAFF.

The chain combines TRBV28 with TRBJ2-1; a possible D gene is TRBD1 (7 bases). The V end lost 8 bases, the J end lost 2 bases, and 10 bases lay between the germline ends. Per germline, CDR1 MDHEN and CDR2 SYDVKM. This CDR3 comprises 13 residues. The CDR3 here is CASGGGPYNEQFF. The CDR3 nucleotides read TGTGCCAGCGGAGGGGGCCCCTACAATGAGCAGTTCTTC.

This chain joins TRBV6-6 and TRBJ1-2; D perhaps matches TRBD1 (6 bases). Germline values: CDR1 MNHNY, CDR2 SVGAGI (reference sequence). The V and J ends lost 9 bases and 3 bases respectively, with 11 bases between them. This CDR3 region has 12 residues. The CDR3 sequence is CASTGTDYGYTF. In nucleotides, the CDR3 is TGTGCCAGTACAGGGACCGACTATGGCTACACCTTC.

The chain combines TRBV27 with TRBJ2-2; D remains unclear. CDR3 length equals 17 residues. Trimming pared 1 base from V and 0 bases from J, leaving 12 bases between. Germline V CDR1 and CDR2: MNHEY, SMNVEV (reference sequence). The CDR3 region is CASSLLRGLANTGELFF. DNA of the CDR3: TGTGCCAGCAGTTTATTGCGTGGCCTAGCGAACACCGGGGAGCTGTTTTTT.

The chain links TRBV9 to TRBJ1-2; the match to TRBD1 covers 7 bases. J lost 7 bases, V lost 3 bases, and 6 bases had no gene match. The CDR3 length is 13 residues. Germline V CDR1 and CDR2: SGDLS, YYNGEE. The CDR3 sequence: CASSGQGRAGYTF. DNA of the CDR3: TGTGCCAGCAGCGGACAGGGACGCGCTGGCTACACCTTC.

This clone was counted only a few times. The chain couples TRBV10-3 to TRBJ2-2; the D gene is possibly TRBD2 (6 bases). Germline-derived CDR1 and CDR2 are ENHRY and SYGVKD. CDR3 length: 16 residues. Trimming removed 4 bases from V and 7 bases from J, with 19 bases in between. The CDR3 coding sequence is TGTGCCATCAGTGCCCTAGCGCAAAAGGGAAGCGGGGAGCTGTTTTTT. As protein: CAISALAQKGSGELFF.

V and J are TRBV9 and TRBJ2-1; tentative D call: TRBD2 (6 bases). V was pared by 4 bases and J by 6 bases, with 17 bases between. The germline CDR1 and CDR2 sequences are SGDLS and YYNGEE. The CDR3 is made up of 15 amino acids. CDR3 in DNA: TGTGCCAGCAGCCCCATTGCTGGGGGGAGCAATGAGCAGTTCTTC. Amino acid sequence: CASSPIAGGSNEQFF.

CDR3 residues: CASSLTSLGEQFF. CDR3 DNA sequence: TGCGCCAGCAGCTTGACTAGCCTTGGGGAGCAGTTCTTC. The chain links TRBV5-1 to TRBJ2-1; possibly TRBD2 for D (6 bases). CDR3 length equals 13 residues. CDR1 is SGHRS and CDR2 is YFSETQ in the germline V gene. V lost 1 base, J lost 10 bases, and 12 bases lay in between.

The J gene is TRBJ2-3, the V gene TRBV10-2; D call uncertain. Trimming took 8 bases from V and 8 from J, leaving 11 bases between them. Germline V gene lookup returns CDR1 WSHSY and CDR2 SAAADI. The CDR3 is made up of 11 amino acids. CDR3 nucleotide sequence: TGCGCCAGCGGCCCGCACGCTACGCAGTATTTT. This sequence encodes CASGPHATQYF.

This chain connects TRBV5-1 to TRBJ1-1, with 7 bases aligning to TRBD1. Per germline, CDR1 SGHRS and CDR2 YFSETQ. The V segment lost 0 bases and the J segment 0 bases; nucleotides outside the gene matches: 5. The CDR3 length is 16 residues. CDR3 sequence reads: CASSLARDSMNTEAFF. The CDR3 DNA sequence: TGCGCCAGCAGCTTGGCACGGGACAGCATGAACACTGAAGCTTTCTTT.

V and J are TRBV2 and TRBJ2-7; D gene unclear. The CDR3 length is 12 residues. Trimming cost V 6 bases and J 2 bases, with 8 bases left between them. Germline CDR1 SNHLY, CDR2 FYNNEI. The CDR3 region has the DNA TGTGCCAGCAGACTGCAAACCTACGAGCAGTACTTC. Translating it yields CASRLQTYEQYF.

The chain joins TRBV5-6 to TRBJ2-3; 8 bases align to TRBD1. The CDR3 sequence is 15 residues long. The V segment lost 7 bases and the J segment 2 bases; nucleotides outside the gene matches: 9. Germline CDR1 reads SGHDT; CDR2 reads YYEEEE. The CDR3 protein is CASGPQGVFTDTQYF. CDR3 coding DNA: TGTGCCAGCGGTCCACAGGGGGTTTTCACAGATACGCAGTATTTT.

V gene TRBV10-3 combines with J gene TRBJ2-7; 7 bases are a match to TRBD1. CDR1 and CDR2 (germline): ENHRY, SYGVKD. This CDR3 is 15 amino acids long. The J segment lost 3 bases and the V segment lost 5 bases, leaving 10 bases of the junction unmatched. CDR3 sequence reads: CAISRSGDSHYEQYF. The CDR3 bases are TGTGCCATCAGTAGGTCCGGGGACAGCCACTACGAGCAGTACTTC.

This chain joins TRBV6-5 and TRBJ2-5; D might be TRBD2 (6 bases). The CDR3 spans 13 residues. Germline CDR1 is MNHEY and CDR2 is SVGAGI. V was clipped by 4 bases and J by 11 bases, with 17 bases between them. The CDR3, as DNA: TGTGCCAGCAGTTCCTCCGGGACTTGGAGGCAGTACTTC. It specifies CASSSSGTWRQYF.

The chain couples TRBV28 to TRBJ1-5; no clear D gene. Looked up from germline, CDR1 is MDHEN and CDR2 is SYDVKM. The V gene lost 5 bases and the J gene lost 3 bases, with 14 bases spanning the gap. The CDR3 runs to 15 residues. The CDR3 is CASSPLEGHNQPQHF. The CDR3 DNA is TGTGCCAGCAGTCCTTTAGAGGGCCACAATCAGCCCCAGCATTTT.

The chain is built from TRBV27 and TRBJ1-5; tentative D call: TRBD1 (5 bases). The CDR3 sequence is 17 residues long. The germline gives CDR1 MNHEY, CDR2 SMNVEV (reference sequence). Trimming took 4 bases from V and 3 from J, leaving 19 bases between them. The chain's CDR3 is CASSSYGSQGPNQPQHF. CDR3 nucleotide sequence: TGTGCCAGCAGTTCGTACGGGTCGCAGGGCCCCAATCAGCCCCAGCATTTT.